This T cell receptor (beta chain) was obtained from a study of cytomegalovirus exposure and HLA in healthy donors. This CDR3 is built from 10 residues. The germline CDR1 and CDR2 sequences are LNHDA and SQIVND (reference sequence). In its sample, this clone was seen a few times. Its antigen remains unknown. Overall study results and limits: Links to common viral pathogens appeared, in a later analysis, for several of the most significant clusters.

Primers: 60 Vbeta forward and 13 Jbeta reverse. Measured with immunoSEQ multiplex PCR; TCRdb has only the in-frame clones, and not every one. The sample lists about 200,000 clones, around 73% occurring once. The sample consisted of PBMCs. The J gene is TRBJ2-6, the V gene TRBV19; D remains ambiguous. The clonotype originates from a male donor in good health and CMV-seronegative. CDR3 sequence: CSAGANVLTF. CDR3 nucleotides: TGTTCGGCTGGGGCCAACGTCCTGACTTTC.